This TCR beta chain is from a study of T cells of healthy individuals. V lost 0 bases and J lost 5, with 12 bases in between. Germline V gives CDR1 SGHRS, CDR2 YFSETQ. This CDR3 is 15 amino acids long. TCRdb re-analysed the 5' RACE reads in MiXCR, keeping a single row per CDR3 protein. Of about 63,000 distinct CDR3 sequences listed, around 16% were seen once; the top ten hold approximately 4.8%. This clonotype occurred a few times. The chain has TRBV5-1 and TRBJ2-1; possibly TRBD1 for D (6 bases). This TCR was sampled from a human donor in good health. CDR3 protein: CASSLGTEKNNEQFF. CDR3 DNA: TGCGCCAGCAGCTTGGGGACAGAGAAAAACAATGAGCAGTTCTTC.